These T cell receptor beta chains were read from a single sample in a study of shared clonotypes between healthy human individuals. Repertoires were generated with immunoSEQ multiplex PCR, while TCRdb's copy carries only in-frame clones and drops some. The profile shows under 600,000 clones, 97% of them singletons. The sequenced sample was naive CD4+ T cells sorted from blood. Every receptor here comes from a woman between 25 and 40 years old in good health. Both conserved end residues are part of each CDR3. Each record gives: V gene, J gene, D gene, clone size, CDR3 DNA, CDR3 protein. D genes are given only for firm matches. Where a row states a size, it is once, few, many or the class of an expanded clone; other rows omit it.

v_gene: TRBV6-5; j_gene: TRBJ1-5; d_gene: .; abundance: .; CDR3nt: TGTGCCACCGCCTGGGACCGACGAAATCAGCCCCAGCATTTT; CDR3aa: CATAWDRRNQPQHF
v_gene: TRBV6-5; j_gene: TRBJ2-6; d_gene: .; abundance: .; CDR3nt: TGTGCCAGCAGTTCCACATGGAGGACTGGGGCCAACGTCCTGACTTTC; CDR3aa: CASSSTWRTGANVLTF
v_gene: TRBV7-9; j_gene: TRBJ2-1; d_gene: TRBD2; abundance: .; CDR3nt: TGTGCCAGCAGCTTCCTAGCGGGAGGACTCAATGAGCAGTTCTTC; CDR3aa: CASSFLAGGLNEQFF
v_gene: TRBV18; j_gene: TRBJ1-5; d_gene: .; abundance: .; CDR3nt: TGTGCCAGCTCACCGGATGATCAGCCCCAGCATTTT; CDR3aa: CASSPDDQPQHF
v_gene: TRBV7-8; j_gene: TRBJ1-1; d_gene: .; abundance: .; CDR3nt: TGTGCCAGCAGCTCAAGAGGCGTCGGGGGATACTGGAACACTGAAGCTTTCTTT; CDR3aa: CASSSRGVGGYWNTEAFF
v_gene: TRBV7-9; j_gene: TRBJ2-7; d_gene: TRBD2; abundance: .; CDR3nt: TGTGCCAGCACCGCGGGAGGCCCCGGGGAGCAGTACTTC; CDR3aa: CASTAGGPGEQYF
v_gene: TRBV6-5; j_gene: TRBJ2-2; d_gene: .; abundance: once; CDR3nt: TGTGCCAGCAGCAGGGGAAACACCGGGGAGCTGTTTTTT; CDR3aa: CASSRGNTGELFF
v_gene: TRBV10-3; j_gene: TRBJ2-3; d_gene: TRBD1; abundance: .; CDR3nt: TGTGCCATCAGTGGATGGACAGGTCCCACAGATACGCAGTATTTT; CDR3aa: CAISGWTGPTDTQYF
v_gene: TRBV6-4; j_gene: TRBJ2-2; d_gene: .; abundance: .; CDR3nt: TGTGCCAGCAGTGAAGTGGGGGGCACCGGGGAGCTGTTTTTT; CDR3aa: CASSEVGGTGELFF
v_gene: TRBV14; j_gene: TRBJ1-1; d_gene: .; abundance: few; CDR3nt: TGTGCCAGCAGCCCATACCAGGGATCGGCTTTCTTT; CDR3aa: CASSPYQGSAFF
v_gene: TRBV6-5; j_gene: TRBJ1-2; d_gene: .; abundance: once; CDR3nt: TGTGCCAGCAGAGTCGGGGGATCCTATGGCTACACCTTC; CDR3aa: CASRVGGSYGYTF
v_gene: TRBV7-3; j_gene: TRBJ2-3; d_gene: .; abundance: .; CDR3nt: TGTGCCAGCAGTCCAGCCAATCCCCCGGATACGCAGTATTTT; CDR3aa: CASSPANPPDTQYF
v_gene: TRBV18; j_gene: TRBJ1-2; d_gene: .; abundance: .; CDR3nt: TGTGCCAGCTCACCACTTGACCAGGGAGTGAATGGCTACACCTTC; CDR3aa: CASSPLDQGVNGYTF
v_gene: TRBV2; j_gene: TRBJ1-1; d_gene: TRBD1; abundance: .; CDR3nt: TGTGCCAGCAGTCTACAGGGGTTGAACACTGAAGCTTTCTTT; CDR3aa: CASSLQGLNTEAFF
v_gene: TRBV2; j_gene: TRBJ1-3; d_gene: TRBD1; abundance: .; CDR3nt: TGTGCCAGCATCTCAATCCGCGGACAGGGGAAGGACACCATATATTTT; CDR3aa: CASISIRGQGKDTIYF
v_gene: TRBV19; j_gene: TRBJ1-5; d_gene: .; abundance: .; CDR3nt: TGTGCCAGTAGTATAGAAAGGCTTCAGCCCCAGCATTTT; CDR3aa: CASSIERLQPQHF
v_gene: TRBV18; j_gene: TRBJ2-2; d_gene: TRBD1; abundance: .; CDR3nt: TGTGCCAGCTCACTTGTGACAGGGTACACCGGGGAGCTGTTTTTT; CDR3aa: CASSLVTGYTGELFF
v_gene: TRBV2; j_gene: TRBJ2-3; d_gene: TRBD2; abundance: .; CDR3nt: TGTGCCAGCAAAGGACTAGCGTCGAGCACAGATACGCAGTATTTT; CDR3aa: CASKGLASSTDTQYF
v_gene: TRBV30; j_gene: TRBJ2-7; d_gene: TRBD1; abundance: .; CDR3nt: TGTGCCTGGGAACGGACAGGGGGCAACGAGCAGTACTTC; CDR3aa: CAWERTGGNEQYF
v_gene: TRBV15; j_gene: TRBJ1-2; d_gene: .; abundance: .; CDR3nt: TGTGCCACCAGCAGGGAGGGGGCTAACTATGGCTACACCTTC; CDR3aa: CATSREGANYGYTF
v_gene: TRBV5-4; j_gene: TRBJ2-1; d_gene: TRBD2; abundance: .; CDR3nt: TGTGCCAGCAGCTTGGCCGGTCTAGCGGGAGACAGTGGAAACAATGAGCAGTTCTTC; CDR3aa: CASSLAGLAGDSGNNEQFF
v_gene: TRBV29-1; j_gene: TRBJ2-3; d_gene: TRBD2; abundance: .; CDR3nt: TGCAGCGTCCTAGCGGACCTCACAGATACGCAGTATTTT; CDR3aa: CSVLADLTDTQYF
v_gene: TRBV5-1; j_gene: TRBJ2-1; d_gene: TRBD1; abundance: .; CDR3nt: TGCGCCAGCAGCACCACAGGGGTTTCCTACAATGAGCAGTTCTTC; CDR3aa: CASSTTGVSYNEQFF
v_gene: TRBV2; j_gene: TRBJ1-2; d_gene: .; abundance: .; CDR3nt: TGTGCCAGCAGGCACGACCTGGCAAACTATGGCTACACCTTC; CDR3aa: CASRHDLANYGYTF
v_gene: TRBV5-1; j_gene: TRBJ2-7; d_gene: .; abundance: .; CDR3nt: TGCGCCAGCAGACCTCAGGGGTCCGCCTACGAGCAGTACTTC; CDR3aa: CASRPQGSAYEQYF
v_gene: TRBV28; j_gene: TRBJ2-1; d_gene: .; abundance: .; CDR3nt: TGTGCCAGCAGCAGCAAGGGATGGTTTCCGTTCTTC; CDR3aa: CASSSKGWFPFF
v_gene: TRBV5-1; j_gene: TRBJ2-3; d_gene: TRBD2; abundance: .; CDR3nt: TGCGCCAGCAGCTTGGCACTAGCGGGAGGGACAGATACGCAGTATTTT; CDR3aa: CASSLALAGGTDTQYF
v_gene: TRBV10-3; j_gene: TRBJ1-1; d_gene: .; abundance: .; CDR3nt: TGTGCCATCAGTGAGTATGGGGGGATGAACACTGAAGCTTTCTTT; CDR3aa: CAISEYGGMNTEAFF
v_gene: TRBV20-1; j_gene: TRBJ2-1; d_gene: .; abundance: .; CDR3nt: TGCAGTGCAGGACTACCAGGTCTCTTC; CDR3aa: CSAGLPGLF
v_gene: TRBV10-3; j_gene: TRBJ1-1; d_gene: .; abundance: .; CDR3nt: TGTGCCATCTCGTCAGGGGAAGGTGTAGCTTTCTTT; CDR3aa: CAISSGEGVAFF
v_gene: TRBV7-9; j_gene: TRBJ1-2; d_gene: .; abundance: .; CDR3nt: TGTGCCAGCAGCTTAGAAGTGATTCGGGCAGGGGCCAACTATGGCTACACCTTC; CDR3aa: CASSLEVIRAGANYGYTF